This is a list of T cell receptor beta chains from one sample in a study of blood T cell repertoires in COVID-19. Assay: immunoSEQ multiplex PCR; the TCRdb copy retains only in-frame clones and omits some. The sample holds 150,000 to 200,000 clones, 78% seen once. Sequencing was carried out using PBMCs or T cells enriched from blood (not recorded which). The source is a woman in her fifties or sixties who had recovered from COVID-19. The CDR3 runs from the conserved cysteine through the conserved F or W. The order of the fields is J gene, V gene, clone size, D gene, CDR3 DNA, CDR3 protein. A D gene is named only where the DNA matches it firmly. Where a row states a size, it is once, few, many or the class of an expanded clone; other rows omit it.

J: TRBJ2-2; V: TRBV3-1/TRBV3-2; size: NA; D: NA; DNA: TGTGCCAGCAGCCAAGATAAGAGCTTAACGGCGGGGCTGTTTTTT; CDR3: CASSQDKSLTAGLFF
J: TRBJ2-3; V: TRBV9; size: NA; D: NA; DNA: TGTGCCAGCAGCGTAGACCGAGATGGTACGCAGTATTTT; CDR3: CASSVDRDGTQYF
J: TRBJ2-7; V: TRBV27; size: NA; D: TRBD2; DNA: TGTGCCAGCAGTCTAGCGGGAGTCCCCTACGAGCAGTACTTC; CDR3: CASSLAGVPYEQYF
J: TRBJ2-1; V: TRBV4-2; size: NA; D: TRBD1; DNA: TGTGCCAGCACCAGGACAGGGGGGGGTGAGCAGTTCTTC; CDR3: CASTRTGGGEQFF
J: TRBJ2-3; V: TRBV9; size: NA; D: NA; DNA: TGTGCCAGCAGCGTAGCGGTTAGTGGCACAGATACGCAGTATTTT; CDR3: CASSVAVSGTDTQYF
J: TRBJ1-4; V: TRBV7-8; size: NA; D: NA; DNA: TGTGCCAGCAGCCCACCCTTAGGGCGGGGGGAAAAACTGTTTTTT; CDR3: CASSPPLGRGEKLFF
J: TRBJ1-1; V: TRBV14; size: once; D: TRBD1; DNA: TGTGCCAGCAGCCAAGGTCGCGGGGACAGTTGGAACACTGAAGCTTTCTTT; CDR3: CASSQGRGDSWNTEAFF
J: TRBJ1-5; V: TRBV27; size: few; D: TRBD1; DNA: TGTGCCAGCGGACTACAGGGGGGGATTCAAGGGAATCAGCCCCAGCATTTT; CDR3: CASGLQGGIQGNQPQHF
J: TRBJ2-1; V: TRBV7-6; size: few; D: TRBD2; DNA: TGTGCCAGCAGCTTAGAGAGCGGGAGTCTTGGCAATGAGCAGTTCTTC; CDR3: CASSLESGSLGNEQFF
J: TRBJ2-2; V: TRBV18; size: NA; D: TRBD1; DNA: TGTGCCAGCTCACCACGAGGGCAGGGGGCCTCCGGGGAGCTGTTTTTT; CDR3: CASSPRGQGASGELFF
J: TRBJ2-1; V: TRBV29-1; size: NA; D: TRBD2; DNA: TGCAGCGTTTACCGACTAGCGGGAGAGAACAATGAGCAGTTCTTC; CDR3: CSVYRLAGENNEQFF
J: TRBJ1-3; V: TRBV28; size: NA; D: NA; DNA: TGTGCCAGCAGCCTCGACAGAGACTCTGGAAACACCATATATTTT; CDR3: CASSLDRDSGNTIYF
J: TRBJ1-2; V: TRBV6-5; size: NA; D: NA; DNA: TGTGCCAGCAATAAGGGGCCTAACTATGGCTACACCTTC; CDR3: CASNKGPNYGYTF
J: TRBJ1-5; V: TRBV7-8; size: NA; D: NA; DNA: TGTGCCAGCAGCTTCAGGGAGGGTCAGCCCCAGCATTTT; CDR3: CASSFREGQPQHF
J: TRBJ2-1; V: TRBV5-6; size: once; D: TRBD2; DNA: TGTGCCAGCAGCTTGGGAGCGGGAGGGCCAGTTGAGCAGTTCTTC; CDR3: CASSLGAGGPVEQFF
J: TRBJ1-2; V: TRBV6-5; size: NA; D: NA; DNA: TGTGCCAGCAAGGAGGGAAGCTTGGGCTACACCTTC; CDR3: CASKEGSLGYTF
J: TRBJ2-2; V: TRBV7-3; size: NA; D: NA; DNA: TGTGCCAGCAGCTCCGGGTCGGTGACCGGGGAGCTGTTTTTT; CDR3: CASSSGSVTGELFF
J: TRBJ2-1; V: TRBV4-1; size: once; D: TRBD2; DNA: TGCGCCAGCAGCCAAGATCAATTAGAAGCGGGAGCCAATGAGCAGTTCTTC; CDR3: CASSQDQLEAGANEQFF
J: TRBJ1-1; V: TRBV15; size: NA; D: NA; DNA: TGTGCCACCAGCAGTGGACCCAGGGTTGTCGGCACTGAAGCTTTCTTT; CDR3: CATSSGPRVVGTEAFF
J: TRBJ2-7; V: TRBV5-1; size: few; D: TRBD1; DNA: TGCGCCAGCAGCTTGGACAGGGGATCCTACGAGCAGTACTTC; CDR3: CASSLDRGSYEQYF
J: TRBJ1-5; V: TRBV5-8; size: NA; D: TRBD1; DNA: TGTGCCAGCAGCTTGGGGACAGGGGGCTACAATCAGCCCCAGCATTTT; CDR3: CASSLGTGGYNQPQHF
J: TRBJ1-2; V: TRBV11-1; size: NA; D: NA; DNA: TGTGCCAGCAGCTTAGCCCCAGAATACTATGGCTACACCTTC; CDR3: CASSLAPEYYGYTF
J: TRBJ2-6; V: TRBV13; size: NA; D: TRBD2; DNA: TGTGCCAGCAGCCTAGCGGGGGGCTGGGCCAACGTCCTGACTTTC; CDR3: CASSLAGGWANVLTF
J: TRBJ1-5; V: TRBV2; size: NA; D: NA; DNA: TGTGCCAGCACTCGACAGGGCAATCAGCCCCAGCATTTT; CDR3: CASTRQGNQPQHF
J: TRBJ1-1; V: TRBV7-3; size: NA; D: TRBD1; DNA: TGTGCCAGCAGCTCAACTCCTGGACAGGGCGAAGCTTTCTTT; CDR3: CASSSTPGQGEAFF
J: TRBJ2-7; V: TRBV5-4; size: NA; D: NA; DNA: TGTGCCAGCAGCCCGGAGGGCTACCCGGAGGGCGAGCAGTACTTC; CDR3: CASSPEGYPEGEQYF
J: TRBJ2-7; V: TRBV2; size: NA; D: TRBD1; DNA: TGTGCCAGCCGGGACAGTCACTACGAGCAGTACTTC; CDR3: CASRDSHYEQYF
J: TRBJ1-4; V: TRBV27; size: NA; D: NA; DNA: TGTGCCAGCAGTTTAACGGGTCTCGGCGAAAAACTGTTTTTT; CDR3: CASSLTGLGEKLFF
J: TRBJ1-6; V: TRBV5-5; size: NA; D: TRBD1; DNA: TGTGCCAGCAGCTATACAGGGGGTAGTTCACCCCTCCACTTT; CDR3: CASSYTGGSSPLHF
J: TRBJ2-2; V: TRBV7-2; size: NA; D: TRBD2; DNA: TGTGCCAGCAGCTTAGGGGCGGGAGGGACCACCGGGGAGCTGTTTTTT; CDR3: CASSLGAGGTTGELFF
J: TRBJ2-1; V: TRBV11-3; size: NA; D: NA; DNA: TGTGCCAGCAGCCAGCTAGGCCATGAGCAGTTCTTC; CDR3: CASSQLGHEQFF
J: TRBJ2-1; V: TRBV12-3/TRBV12-4; size: NA; D: NA; DNA: TGTGCCAGCAGTCTGTGGCGGGACAATGAGCAGTTCTTC; CDR3: CASSLWRDNEQFF
J: TRBJ2-7; V: TRBV6-5; size: NA; D: TRBD2; DNA: TGTGCCAGCAGTCCAGCGGGAAGGGTCTACGAGCAGTACTTC; CDR3: CASSPAGRVYEQYF
J: TRBJ2-5; V: TRBV21-1; size: NA; D: NA; DNA: TGTGCCAGCAGCAAACGGGACAGGCCCAACCACCAGTACTTC; CDR3: CASSKRDRPNHQYF
J: TRBJ2-2; V: TRBV28; size: few; D: NA; DNA: TGTGCCACCCCGGTTGCGAACACCGGGGAGCTGTTTTTT; CDR3: CATPVANTGELFF
J: TRBJ1-4; V: TRBV7-9; size: NA; D: NA; DNA: TGTGCCAGCAGCTTAGGGCAAGCGAATGAAAAACTGTTTTTT; CDR3: CASSLGQANEKLFF
J: TRBJ1-2; V: TRBV11-2; size: NA; D: TRBD1; DNA: TGTGCCAGCAGCTTAATGGGGACAGGGGGCGAGTACACCTTC; CDR3: CASSLMGTGGEYTF
J: TRBJ1-1; V: TRBV15; size: NA; D: TRBD1; DNA: TGTGCCACCAGCAGAGATAGGGGACAGGGGGCTAACACTGAAGCTTTCTTT; CDR3: CATSRDRGQGANTEAFF
J: TRBJ2-1; V: TRBV20-1; size: NA; D: NA; DNA: TGCAGTGCTAGTATAGATAGCGGCCCCTACAATGAGCAGTTCTTC; CDR3: CSASIDSGPYNEQFF
J: TRBJ2-3; V: TRBV3-1/TRBV3-2; size: NA; D: NA; DNA: TGTGCCAGCAGCCAGGCCCCAGGGGGCACAGATACGCAGTATTTT; CDR3: CASSQAPGGTDTQYF
J: TRBJ2-1; V: TRBV29-1; size: NA; D: TRBD2; DNA: TGCAGCGGACGAAGAGTGCTAGCGGGAGCTGAAAATGAGCAGTTCTTC; CDR3: CSGRRVLAGAENEQFF
J: TRBJ2-1; V: TRBV19; size: NA; D: NA; DNA: TGTGCCAGTAGTATAGACGCCTATCGGGGTTTTTTCGATGAGCAGTTCTTC; CDR3: CASSIDAYRGFFDEQFF
J: TRBJ2-5; V: TRBV18; size: NA; D: TRBD2; DNA: TGTGCCAGCTCATTGGAGCTAGCGGGGGGCCCGCGGACCCAGTACTTC; CDR3: CASSLELAGGPRTQYF
J: TRBJ2-1; V: TRBV12-5; size: NA; D: TRBD2; DNA: TGTGCTAGTGGTTTGGTCCTAGCGGGGTTCAATGAGCAGTTCTTC; CDR3: CASGLVLAGFNEQFF
J: TRBJ2-2; V: TRBV18; size: NA; D: NA; DNA: TGTGCCAGCTCACCACCGACGGGTAGGAACACCGGGGAGCTGTTTTTT; CDR3: CASSPPTGRNTGELFF
J: TRBJ1-4; V: TRBV7-9; size: NA; D: NA; DNA: TGTGCCAGCAGCCCCCAGACAGGTTCAGCAACTAATGAAAAACTGTTTTTT; CDR3: CASSPQTGSATNEKLFF
J: TRBJ2-1; V: TRBV10-3; size: NA; D: NA; DNA: TGTGCCATCAGTGAGTCGACTATAGATGAGCAGTTCTTC; CDR3: CAISESTIDEQFF
J: TRBJ1-3; V: TRBV7-6; size: NA; D: TRBD1; DNA: TGTGCCAGCGAGGGGGCCGGAAACACCATATATTTT; CDR3: CASEGAGNTIYF
J: TRBJ1-6; V: TRBV18; size: NA; D: NA; DNA: TGTGCCAGCTCACCCCCTTCGGGTCGTGGTTCACCCCTCCACTTT; CDR3: CASSPPSGRGSPLHF
J: TRBJ1-2; V: TRBV6-5; size: NA; D: NA; DNA: TGTGCCAGCAGGCCAAGAGAGGTGTTAGGCTACACCTTC; CDR3: CASRPREVLGYTF
J: TRBJ2-1; V: TRBV2; size: NA; D: TRBD2; DNA: TGTGCCAGCAGCCCTACAGCGGGAGGCTACAATGAGCAGTTCTTC; CDR3: CASSPTAGGYNEQFF